The 26 T cell receptor beta chains listed next were all sequenced from one sample in a study of OX40 agonist ivuxolimab in advanced cancers. Profiled with immunoSEQ multiplex PCR; TCRdb holds only in-frame clones, not every one. The table lists some 64,000 clones, approximately 88% of them singletons. The material was CD4+ or CD8+ T cells sorted from blood, obtained in a trial of the OX40 agonist ivuxolimab. The receptors stem from an adult with an advanced solid tumor such as melanoma, head and neck, liver or kidney cancer.

The chain has TRBV28 and TRBJ1-5; a weak D match, TRBD1 (5 bases). This CDR3 is 13 amino acids long. The V and J ends lost 5 bases and 6 bases respectively, with 11 bases between them. CDR1 and CDR2 from the germline V gene are MDHEN and SYDVKM. This chain's CDR3 is CASSIPDSQPQHF. The CDR3 DNA reads as TGTGCCAGCAGTATACCCGACAGTCAGCCCCAGCATTTT.

The rearrangement uses TRBV11-2 and TRBJ2-1; 11 positions agree with TRBD2. J gave up 7 bases and V 5 bases, and 7 bases lay outside the gene matches. The V gene's germline CDR1 is SGHAT and CDR2 FQNNGV. The CDR3 covers 15 residues. In DNA, the CDR3 is TGTGCCAGCAGCCTATGGACTAGCGGGTTGAATGAGCAGTTCTTC. It translates to CASSLWTSGLNEQFF. Based on the CDR3 plus reference TRBV11-2 and TRBJ2-1, the full variable domain is EAGVAQSPRYKIIEKRQSVAFWCNPISGHATLYWYQQILGQGPKLLIQFQNNGVVDDSQLPKDRFSAERLKGVDSTLKIQPAKLEDSAVYLCASSLWTSGLNEQFFGPGTRLTVL.

A remark on this clone: This may be a read error: a much more frequent sequence differs by one nucleotide. The chain links TRBV9 to TRBJ1-1; D not certain. CDR1 and CDR2 from the germline V gene are SGDLS and YYNGEE. Trimming took off 1 base at V and 1 base at J, with 5 bases between the two ends. The CDR3 totals 13 residues. In DNA form, the CDR3 reads TGTGCCAGCAGCGTAATGTGGAACACTGAAGCTTTCTTT. Amino acid sequence: CASSVMWNTEAFF.

This rearrangement joins TRBV5-1 to TRBJ1-4, with D maybe TRBD1 (5 bases). The CDR3 runs 14 residues. The V end was cut by 3 bases, the J end by 2 bases, with 8 bases between. Germline lookup yields CDR1 SGHRS and CDR2 YFSETQ. The DNA for the CDR3 is TGCGCCAGCAGCTGGGGGGGTACTAATGAAAAACTGTTTTTT. This sequence encodes CASSWGGTNEKLFF.

V and J are TRBV27 and TRBJ2-7; D not resolved. CDR1 is MNHEY, CDR2 SMNVEV, per germline (reference sequence). This CDR3 is 16 amino acids long. V was cut by 6 bases and J by 0 bases, with 18 bases left in between. CDR3 nucleotide sequence: TGTGCCAGCAGAGTTTATCTTTCGACATTCTCCTACGAGCAGTACTTC. Translated: CASRVYLSTFSYEQYF.

This chain links TRBV5-4 with TRBJ2-7; 8 bases line up with TRBD2. Germline trimming cut 4 bases from V and 3 bases from J; bases unmatched to any gene: 12. The CDR3 runs 16 residues. CDR1 is SGHNT and CDR2 is YYREEE in the germline V gene (reference sequence). The CDR3 protein is CASSHFSLSGSYEQYF. The CDR3, as DNA: TGTGCCAGCAGCCACTTCTCCCTAAGCGGGAGCTACGAGCAGTACTTC.

V usage is TRBV2 and J usage is TRBJ1-2, with 7 nucleotides matching TRBD1. The ends lost 8 bases at V and 0 bases at J; junction bases unmatched: 3. Looked up from germline, CDR1 is SNHLY and CDR2 is FYNNEI. This CDR3 spans 13 amino acids. The CDR3 loop is CASGQAANYGYTF. CDR3 DNA: TGTGCCAGCGGACAGGCCGCTAACTATGGCTACACCTTC.

The genes are TRBV6-1 and TRBJ2-1, with 8 bases fitting TRBD1. CDR1 is MNHNS, CDR2 SASEGT, per germline. The V segment lost 5 bases and the J segment 9 bases; nucleotides outside the gene matches: 12. The CDR3 runs 15 residues. DNA for the CDR3: TGTGCCAGCAGTCCCGGACAGGGAAGCGACGTTGAGCAGTTCTTC. Protein product: CASSPGQGSDVEQFF.

Concerning this clone itself: The same CDR3 can be traced to other DNA sequences in this sample. The genes are TRBV5-1 and TRBJ1-6; a possible D gene is TRBD1 (6 bases). Deletions cut 1 base from V and 5 bases from J, with 7 bases between. CDR1 and CDR2 (germline): SGHRS, YFSETQ. This CDR3 is 14 amino acids long. The CDR3 DNA reads as TGCGCCAGCAGCTTGCAGGGGAATAATTCACCCCTCCACTTT. This translates into CASSLQGNNSPLHF.

V usage is TRBV11-2 and J usage is TRBJ2-2, with TRBD2 identical over 12 bases. The CDR3 length is 15 residues. Germline CDR1 is SGHAT and CDR2 is FQNNGV. Trimming took 4 bases from V and 5 from J; bases not matched to a gene: 2. CDR3 residues: CASSSGLAGTGELFF. CDR3 in DNA: TGTGCCAGCAGCTCCGGACTAGCGGGAACCGGGGAGCTGTTTTTT.

CDR3 in DNA: TGTGCCAGCAGCTTAGGTCCACCACCGAACACCGGGGAGCTGTTTTTT. This encodes CASSLGPPPNTGELFF. The chain is built from TRBV7-3 and TRBJ2-2; no clear D. Germline lookup yields CDR1 SGHTA and CDR2 FQGTGA. V dropped 2 bases and J dropped 0 bases, with 10 bases sitting between them. The CDR3 sequence is 16 residues long.

The chain carries TRBV6-6 and TRBJ2-7; D is perhaps TRBD2 (6 bases). This CDR3 comprises 14 residues. The V gene's germline CDR1 is MNHNY and CDR2 SVGAGI (reference sequence). With 5 bases removed from V and 2 bases from J, the gap between germline ends came to 13 bases. The CDR3 spells CASSPGTATYEQYF. CDR3 bases: TGTGCCAGCAGTCCAGGGACTGCCACCTACGAGCAGTACTTC.

This chain connects TRBV6-5 to TRBJ2-2; D gene uncertain. The ends were cut back, 6 bases at V and 2 bases at J, with 7 bases in the middle. This CDR3 has 13 residues. The V gene's germline CDR1 is MNHEY and CDR2 SVGAGI. The CDR3 DNA follows: TGTGCCAGCAGGTCTCATAACACCGGGGAGCTGTTTTTT. It translates to CASRSHNTGELFF.

This rearrangement joins TRBV18 to TRBJ2-5, with 7 nucleotides matching TRBD1. There are 14 residues in the CDR3. CDR1 is KGHSH and CDR2 is LQKENI in the germline V gene. J was trimmed by 1 base and V by 3 bases; bases with no gene match: 2. CDR3 in amino acids: CASSPGTAQETQYF. The CDR3 DNA reads as TGTGCCAGCTCACCCGGGACAGCCCAAGAGACCCAGTACTTC. Complete variable domain (other parts from reference TRBV18 and TRBJ2-5): NAGVMQNPRHLVRRRGQEARLRCSPMKGHSHVYWYRQLPEEGLKFMVYLQKENIIDESGMPKERFSAEFPKEGPSILRIQQVVRGDSAAYFCASSPGTAQETQYFGPGTRLLVL.

This sequence joins TRBV10-3 and TRBJ1-1, with 8 bases identical to TRBD1. The CDR3 contains 16 residues. The J segment lost 0 bases and the V segment lost 7 bases, leaving 10 bases of the junction unmatched. Looked up from germline, CDR1 is ENHRY and CDR2 is SYGVKD. CDR3 residues: CAITRQGLGMNTEAFF. The CDR3 nucleotides read TGTGCCATCACTAGACAGGGGCTGGGTATGAACACTGAAGCTTTCTTT.

The chain has TRBV4-2 and TRBJ1-4; 7 bases map to TRBD1. V was pared by 2 bases and J by 4 bases, with 1 base of the junction left unmatched. Per germline, CDR1 LGHNA and CDR2 YNFKEQ. This CDR3 comprises 14 residues. The CDR3 DNA reads as TGTGCCAGCAGCCAAAACAGGGGTAATGAAAAACTGTTTTTT. This codes for CASSQNRGNEKLFF.

V gene TRBV19 combines with J gene TRBJ2-7; TRBD2 matches at 7 bases. CDR1 and CDR2 from the germline V gene are LNHDA and SQIVND (reference sequence). This CDR3 has 15 residues. V shed 6 bases and J 2 bases; nucleotides not matched to a gene: 10. The CDR3 DNA is TGTGCCAGTAGACATAAACTAGCGTTGGCCTACGAGCAGTACTTC. It codes for CASRHKLALAYEQYF. Based on the CDR3 plus reference TRBV19 and TRBJ2-7, the full variable domain is DGGITQSPKYLFRKEGQNVTLSCEQNLNHDAMYWYRQDPGQGLRLIYYSQIVNDFQKGDIAEGYSVSREKKESFPLTVTSAQKNPTAFYLCASRHKLALAYEQYFGPGTRLTVT.

The V and J genes are TRBV19 and TRBJ2-2, with 9 bases aligning to TRBD2. Germline V gene sequence: CDR1 LNHDA, CDR2 SQIVND (reference sequence). This CDR3 is 16 amino acids long. V lost 5 bases, J lost 5 bases, and 9 bases stayed unmatched. Here the CDR3 reads CASSWGTSRRTGELFF. The DNA for the CDR3 is TGTGCCAGTAGTTGGGGGACTAGCAGGCGGACCGGGGAGCTGTTTTTT.

The chain links TRBV4-3 to TRBJ2-2; D is unresolved. Trimming stripped 0 bases from V and 6 bases from J, with 11 bases between. Germline V gene data show CDR1 as LGHNA and CDR2 as YSLEER. The CDR3 runs to 15 residues. The CDR3 loop is CASSQELQSAGELFF. CDR3 in DNA: TGCGCCAGCAGCCAAGAGTTGCAGAGTGCCGGGGAGCTGTTTTTT.

The rearrangement uses TRBV5-1 and TRBJ1-6, with D unresolved. This CDR3 has 15 residues. CDR1 and CDR2 from the germline V gene are SGHRS and YFSETQ. Trimming took 0 bases from V and 5 from J, leaving 9 bases between them. The CDR3 DNA reads as TGCGCCAGCAGCTTGGGTCAGCCGAATAATTCACCCCTCCACTTT. Its protein is CASSLGQPNNSPLHF.

The count of this clone is one. The chain's CDR3 is CASSLFSTSGSDEQFF. The CDR3, as DNA: TGTGCCAGCAGCTTGTTTAGCACTAGCGGGAGTGATGAGCAGTTCTTC. The chain recombines TRBV5-4 with TRBJ2-1, with 11 bases lining up with TRBD2. The CDR3 covers 16 residues. Germline CDR1 reads SGHNT; CDR2 reads YYREEE (reference sequence). V was pared by 1 base and J by 8 bases, with 8 bases of the junction left unmatched.

This chain uses TRBV6-5 with TRBJ2-7, with 8 bases identical to TRBD2. There are 12 residues in the CDR3. V shed 5 bases, J shed 7 bases, and the junction held 4 bases outside the gene matches. Germline CDR1 reads MNHEY; CDR2 reads SVGAGI. This chain's CDR3 is CASSPIAGEQYF. The DNA of the CDR3 is TGTGCCAGCAGTCCCATAGCGGGAGAGCAGTACTTC.

The chain couples TRBV10-1 to TRBJ2-1; D remains unclear. CDR3 length: 14 amino acids. CDR1 and CDR2 from the germline V gene are WNHNN and SYGVQD (reference sequence). V lost 6 bases and J lost 4, with 13 bases in between. The CDR3 DNA sequence: TGCGCCAGCAGCCCCGACGGACCGTACAATGAGCAGTTCTTC. Protein: CASSPDGPYNEQFF.

The V and J genes are TRBV19 and TRBJ1-2, with TRBD1 matching 7 bases. Germline loops: CDR1 LNHDA, CDR2 SQIVND (reference sequence). The CDR3 extends over 15 amino acids. The V segment lost 5 bases and the J segment 4 bases; nucleotides outside the gene matches: 10. Here the CDR3 reads CASSGQDNLFYGYTF. CDR3 coding DNA: TGTGCCAGTAGTGGACAGGACAATTTATTCTATGGCTACACCTTC.

The chain joins TRBV9 to TRBJ1-4; D ambiguous. Trimming cost V 6 bases and J 0 bases, with 9 bases left between them. The germline gives CDR1 SGDLS, CDR2 YYNGEE. CDR3 length: 14 amino acids. DNA of the CDR3: TGTGCCAGCATCAGAGTGGCAACTAATGAAAAACTGTTTTTT. Translated, it gives CASIRVATNEKLFF.

The genes are TRBV5-1 and TRBJ2-2; 8 nucleotides match TRBD1. CDR1 and CDR2 from the germline V gene are SGHRS and YFSETQ. Unmatched junction bases numbered 7, after V lost 0 bases and J lost 3 bases. The CDR3 covers 17 residues. CDR3 DNA sequence: TGCGCCAGCAGCTTGGATTCACAGGGGGAGTACACCGGGGAGCTGTTTTTT. Protein product: CASSLDSQGEYTGELFF.